These 17 T cell receptor beta chains were all obtained from the same sample, sequenced in a study of beta chain features in type 1 diabetes. As every portion of the isolated RNA was reverse transcribed, the sequencing read expressed TCRB transcripts. Data came from immunoSEQ multiplex PCR; TCRdb stores just in-frame clones and leaves some out. The table records about 240,000 clones, 25% to 35% of them present only once. The sequenced sample consisted of central memory CD4+ T cells from blood. The receptor source for this set is a man aged 25-40 years in good health.

This clone was found many times. The chain recombines TRBV5-1 with TRBJ2-7; D unclear. There are 13 residues in the CDR3. Germline values: CDR1 SGHRS, CDR2 YFSETQ. Between the trimmed V and J ends, which lost 1 base and 6 bases, there was a span of 11 bases. CDR3 DNA: TGCGCCAGCAGCTTGAATTTTGGGTCCGAGCAGTACTTC. Encoded protein: CASSLNFGSEQYF.

V is TRBV6-5 and J is TRBJ2-1; D possibly corresponds to TRBD2 (6 bases). Germline CDR1 reads MNHEY; CDR2 reads SVGAGI. The CDR3 totals 12 residues. V lost 11 bases, J lost 9 bases, and 17 bases lay in between. The CDR3 coding sequence is TGTGCCTCCCTACACGGAGCGGGTGAGCAGTTCTTC. This sequence encodes CASLHGAGEQFF.

This clone was found a few times. V usage is TRBV7-9 and J usage is TRBJ2-2, with D unclear. Germline CDR1 SEHNR, CDR2 FQNEAQ (reference sequence). Trimming took 3 bases from V and 3 from J, leaving 11 bases between them. There are 15 residues in the CDR3. As DNA, the CDR3 is TGTGCCAGCAGCTTCCCGGGTGGGGACACCGGGGAGCTGTTTTTT. This encodes CASSFPGGDTGELFF.

The J gene is TRBJ2-5, the V gene TRBV2; possibly TRBD1 for D (5 bases). Trimming stripped 5 bases from V and 4 bases from J, with 8 bases between. The CDR3 contains 12 residues. The V gene's germline CDR1 is SNHLY and CDR2 FYNNEI. The CDR3: CASSWTRETQYF. For the CDR3, the DNA is TGTGCCAGCAGTTGGACAAGAGAGACCCAGTACTTC.

The gene calls are TRBV7-2 and TRBJ2-7; tentative D call: TRBD2 (6 bases). The germline V gene encodes CDR1 SGHTA and CDR2 FQGNSA. V lost 1 base, J lost 2 bases, and 9 bases lay in between. CDR3 length: 14 amino acids. The CDR3 sequence is CASSLVEGPYEQYF. CDR3 nucleotides: TGTGCCAGCAGCTTAGTGGAGGGCCCCTACGAGCAGTACTTC.

The chain uses TRBV4-3 and TRBJ2-1; D is possibly TRBD2 (6 bases). Deletions cut 3 bases from V and 9 bases from J, with 9 bases between. Germline CDR1 and CDR2: LGHNA and YSLEER. This CDR3 spans 12 amino acids. CDR3 in amino acids: CASSHRAGEQFF. DNA for the CDR3: TGCGCCAGCAGCCACAGAGCGGGTGAGCAGTTCTTC.

This chain connects TRBV28 to TRBJ2-3; no clear D gene. Trimming removed 2 bases from V and 0 bases from J, with 6 bases in between. This CDR3 comprises 14 residues. From germline, CDR1 is MDHEN and CDR2 SYDVKM. CDR3 DNA: TGTGCCAGCAGTTTAACGGAAAGCACAGATACGCAGTATTTT. Translating gives CASSLTESTDTQYF.

The chain joins TRBV7-8 to TRBJ1-1; D unclear. CDR1 is SGHVS, CDR2 FQNEAQ, per germline. The germline V and J ends were trimmed by 5 bases and 3 bases, with 16 bases remaining between them. This CDR3 has 15 residues. The CDR3 DNA is TGTGCCAGCAGCGCGAAATACGGAACCGACACTGAAGCTTTCTTT. Amino acid sequence: CASSAKYGTDTEAFF.

This clone was counted only a few times. The rearrangement links TRBV27 to TRBJ2-1; 14 bases agree with TRBD2. The ends lost 5 bases at V and 8 bases at J; junction bases unmatched: 11. CDR3 length equals 17 residues. Germline-derived CDR1 and CDR2 are MNHEY and SMNVEV (reference sequence). Written as DNA, the CDR3 is TGTGCCAGCAGTCCCCCTACGGGACTAGCGGGAGCCTATGAGCAGTTCTTC. It translates to CASSPPTGLAGAYEQFF.

The genes are TRBV7-9 and TRBJ2-3; D gene uncertain. V lost 4 bases to trimming and J lost 2 bases, with 7 bases between them. Germline V gives CDR1 SEHNR, CDR2 FQNEAQ (reference sequence). This CDR3 region has 13 residues. The CDR3 bases are TGTGCCAGCAGCTCAGAGGACACAGATACGCAGTATTTT. Translated, it gives CASSSEDTDTQYF.

This clone was seen only a few times. This chain uses TRBV18 with TRBJ1-5; D is ambiguous. The germline CDR1 and CDR2 sequences are KGHSH and LQKENI. The V end lost 2 bases, the J end lost 0 bases, and 5 bases lay between the germline ends. The CDR3 consists of 14 residues. The CDR3 sequence: CASSPGNSNQPQHF. The DNA for the CDR3 is TGTGCCAGCTCACCAGGGAATAGCAATCAGCCCCAGCATTTT.

A few counts support this clone. The rearrangement links TRBV25-1 to TRBJ1-5; TRBD1 matches 9 bases. Germline CDR1 MGHDK, CDR2 SYGVNS. Unmatched junction bases numbered 7, after V lost 9 bases and J lost 4 bases. The length of the CDR3 is 14 residues. The CDR3 coding sequence is TGTGCCAGTGGGGACAGGGCCCGAAATCAGCCCCAGCATTTT. It translates to CASGDRARNQPQHF.

The chain carries TRBV7-9 and TRBJ1-1; D ambiguous. The CDR3 totals 14 residues. CDR1 is SEHNR, CDR2 FQNEAQ, per germline (reference sequence). V was trimmed by 1 base and J by 3 bases, leaving 9 bases between them. The DNA for the CDR3 is TGTGCCAGCAGCTTAGGAGCCGCGGACACTGAAGCTTTCTTT. Translating gives CASSLGAADTEAFF.

This sequence joins TRBV19 and TRBJ1-1; 7 nucleotides align to TRBD1. The germline V gene has CDR1 LNHDA and CDR2 SQIVND (reference sequence). CDR3 length: 15 residues. V trimming: 5 bases; J trimming: 3 bases; junction bases outside the gene matches: 9. This CDR3 is CASSPRQGGDTEAFF. CDR3 DNA: TGTGCCAGTAGTCCTCGACAGGGAGGAGACACTGAAGCTTTCTTT.

J is TRBJ2-5 and V is TRBV14; D gene ambiguous. The CDR3 spans 14 residues. Trimming took off 0 bases at V and 4 bases at J, with 9 bases between the two ends. Germline loops: CDR1 SGHDN, CDR2 FVKESK. CDR3 protein: CASSQDVVGETQYF. The CDR3 nucleotides read TGTGCCAGCAGCCAAGACGTCGTGGGAGAGACCCAGTACTTC. The full variable domain, with the rest looked up from reference TRBV14 and TRBJ2-5, is EAGVTQFPSHSVIEKGQTVTLRCDPISGHDNLYWYRRVMGKEIKFLLHFVKESKQDESGMPNNRFLAERTGGTYSTLKVQPAELEDSGVYFCASSQDVVGETQYFGPGTRLLVL.

With respect to this clone: Distinct nucleotide sequences in the sample also encode this CDR3. J is TRBJ1-5 and V is TRBV18; D is possibly TRBD1 (5 bases). Trimming pared 2 bases from V and 7 bases from J, leaving 9 bases between. The V gene's germline CDR1 is KGHSH and CDR2 LQKENI. The CDR3 has 13 residues. CDR3: CASSPGGNQPQHF. The CDR3, as DNA: TGTGCCAGCTCACCAGGGGGGAACCAGCCCCAGCATTTT.

The chain recombines TRBV10-1 with TRBJ2-1; 9 nucleotides align to TRBD2. The CDR3 spans 15 residues. V trimming: 3 bases; J trimming: 2 bases; junction bases outside the gene matches: 2. Looked up from germline, CDR1 is WNHNN and CDR2 is SYGVQD (reference sequence). The chain's CDR3 is CASSEGGGAYNEQFF. The CDR3 DNA is TGCGCCAGCAGTGAAGGCGGGGGGGCCTACAATGAGCAGTTCTTC.